One and the same sample provided the 18 T cell receptor beta chains below, sequenced in a study of beta chain features in type 1 diabetes. Investigators reverse transcribed all isolated RNA, so they sequenced expressed TCRB transcripts. TCRdb keeps only in-frame clones here, not all; method: immunoSEQ multiplex PCR. Among 620,000 or so clones listed, less than 20% were seen once. The sequencing input was naive CD4+ T cells from blood. The receptor set was obtained from a man between 18 and 29 years old in good health.

The V call is TRBV2, the J call TRBJ1-4, with a weak D call TRBD1 (5 bases). Germline-derived CDR1 and CDR2 are SNHLY and FYNNEI. V was trimmed by 2 bases and J by 6 bases, leaving 16 bases between them. This CDR3 is built from 16 residues. The CDR3 region is CASSEWMRGADEKLFF. CDR3 in DNA: TGTGCCAGCAGTGAATGGATGAGAGGGGCGGATGAAAAACTGTTTTTT.

This sequence joins TRBV5-1 and TRBJ2-6, with a tentative D call TRBD1 (5 bases). CDR1 is SGHRS and CDR2 is YFSETQ in the germline V gene. The V and J ends lost 3 bases and 0 bases respectively, with 16 bases between them. The CDR3 totals 18 residues. The CDR3 coding sequence is TGCGCCAGCAGCTCTAGGGGAATTTTGGCCTCTGGGGCCAACGTCCTGACTTTC. It yields the protein CASSSRGILASGANVLTF.

The chain joins TRBV25-1 to TRBJ1-5; D ambiguous. CDR1 and CDR2 (germline): MGHDK, SYGVNS. This CDR3 has 12 residues. Trimming stripped 4 bases from V and 5 bases from J, with 6 bases between. The CDR3: CASSGNDQPQHF. CDR3 sequence (DNA): TGTGCCAGCAGTGGGAACGATCAGCCCCAGCATTTT.

This clone was seen a handful of times. The rearrangement joins TRBV2 to TRBJ1-5; a weak D match, TRBD1 (6 bases). Germline values: CDR1 SNHLY, CDR2 FYNNEI. The germline V and J ends were trimmed by 6 bases and 8 bases, with 14 bases remaining between them. The CDR3 length is 13 residues. CDR3 sequence (DNA): TGTGCCAGCAGGAACAGGGAAATAGAGCCCCAGCATTTT. It specifies CASRNREIEPQHF.

This clone was counted between two and nine times. CDR3 protein: CASSLGQKSEKLFF. CDR3 bases: TGTGCCAGCAGCCTGGGACAGAAGAGCGAAAAACTGTTTTTT. This chain joins TRBV6-5 and TRBJ1-4; 7 nucleotides line up with TRBD1. Germline-derived CDR1 and CDR2 are MNHEY and SVGAGI. V was pared by 6 bases and J by 8 bases, with 9 bases of the junction left unmatched. This CDR3 is 14 amino acids long.

The chain has TRBV19 and TRBJ1-1; tentative D call: TRBD1 (5 bases). The CDR3 covers 17 residues. CDR1 and CDR2 (germline): LNHDA, SQIVND (reference sequence). Deletions cut 3 bases from V and 0 bases from J, with 17 bases between. The DNA for the CDR3 is TGTGCCAGTAGTATTAACCCCATCTTGGGGGTGAACACTGAAGCTTTCTTT. Its translation: CASSINPILGVNTEAFF.

Turning to this clone: This same CDR3 is encoded by further DNA sequences in the sample. V is TRBV20-1 and J is TRBJ1-3; no definite D call. The V end was cut by 1 base, the J end by 3 bases, with 1 base between. Germline-derived CDR1 and CDR2 are DFQATT and SNEGSKA (reference sequence). The CDR3 covers 11 residues. CDR3 nucleotide sequence: TGCAGTGCTAGAGGTGGAAACACCATATATTTT. Its protein product is CSARGGNTIYF.

This clone was detected only a few times. The J gene is TRBJ2-1, the V gene TRBV9; D call uncertain. Trimming stripped 1 base from V and 5 bases from J, with 7 bases between. Germline V CDR1 and CDR2: SGDLS, YYNGEE. The CDR3 runs 13 residues. The CDR3 here is CASSVTPHNEQFF. CDR3 sequence (DNA): TGTGCCAGCAGCGTAACTCCCCACAATGAGCAGTTCTTC.

The table lists this clone with a few counts. This sequence joins TRBV18 and TRBJ2-4; TRBD1 agrees at 8 bases. From germline, CDR1 is KGHSH and CDR2 LQKENI. The CDR3 runs 14 residues. With 0 bases clipped from V and 10 bases from J, the junction kept 5 bases outside the gene matches. In nucleotides, the CDR3 is TGTGCCAGCTCACCACCGGCGACAGGGGCAATTCAGTACTTC. Translation: CASSPPATGAIQYF.

A remark on this clone: Other DNA sequences from this sample encode an identical CDR3 as well. The chain recombines TRBV28 with TRBJ2-7; D is ambiguous. With 1 base removed from V and 2 bases from J, the gap between germline ends came to 3 bases. The CDR3 spans 12 residues. CDR1 is MDHEN, CDR2 SYDVKM, per germline. The CDR3 loop is CASSLFPYEQYF. In DNA, the CDR3 is TGTGCCAGCAGTTTATTTCCCTACGAGCAGTACTTC.

A single count supports this clone. The chain employs TRBV5-6 and TRBJ1-4; D unresolved. Deletions cut 4 bases from V and 0 bases from J, with 16 bases between. Germline V gene data show CDR1 as SGHDT and CDR2 as YYEEEE. The CDR3 spans 17 residues. The CDR3 loop reads CASSLRVGPPTNEKLFF. As DNA, the CDR3 is TGTGCCAGCAGCCTACGGGTAGGGCCACCAACTAATGAAAAACTGTTTTTT.

V gene TRBV4-2 combines with J gene TRBJ2-1; no clear D gene. Germline values: CDR1 LGHNA, CDR2 YNFKEQ. The CDR3 is made up of 14 amino acids. Trimming pared 5 bases from V and 7 bases from J, leaving 15 bases between. The CDR3: CASSFPSLGNEQFF. As DNA, the CDR3 is TGTGCCAGCAGCTTCCCCAGTCTGGGGAATGAGCAGTTCTTC.

The V gene is TRBV4-3, the J gene TRBJ1-2, with a weak D call TRBD1 (5 bases). V lost 2 bases to trimming and J lost 2 bases, with 12 bases between them. The germline V gene has CDR1 LGHNA and CDR2 YSLEER. This CDR3 is 15 amino acids long. CDR3 nucleotides: TGCGCCAGCAGCCAACCAGGGTTCGGCAACTATGGCTACACCTTC. Its protein is CASSQPGFGNYGYTF.

The rearrangement joins TRBV7-2 to TRBJ2-7; 7 positions agree with TRBD1. CDR1 is SGHTA, CDR2 FQGNSA, per germline. There are 14 residues in the CDR3. J gave up 2 bases and V 4 bases, and 5 bases lay outside the gene matches. The CDR3 protein is CASSSDRLAYEQYF. The CDR3 DNA reads TGTGCCAGCAGCTCGGACAGGTTAGCCTACGAGCAGTACTTC.

This clone was recorded a few times. The gene calls are TRBV29-1 and TRBJ2-7; perhaps TRBD1 as D (6 bases). This CDR3 has 13 residues. Deletions cut 7 bases from V and 3 bases from J, with 16 bases between. In germline, CDR1 is SQVTM, CDR2 ANQGSEA. CDR3 region: CSGTSRGNYEQYF. The CDR3 nucleotides read TGCAGCGGTACTTCCAGGGGAAACTACGAGCAGTACTTC.

CDR3 sequence reads: CASSVAPEGNTEAFF. Written as DNA, the CDR3 is TGTGCCAGCAGCGTAGCCCCGGAGGGGAATACTGAAGCTTTCTTT. This chain joins TRBV9 and TRBJ1-1, with TRBD1 as a possible D gene (5 bases). This CDR3 has 15 residues. Germline loops: CDR1 SGDLS, CDR2 YYNGEE. V was pared by 0 bases and J by 5 bases, with 14 bases between.

This clone was counted between two and nine times. The chain combines TRBV2 with TRBJ2-5; D possibly uses TRBD1 or TRBD2 (6 bases each). The length of the CDR3 is 14 residues. The V gene's germline CDR1 is SNHLY and CDR2 FYNNEI. The DNA for the CDR3 is TGTGCTAATGCCCTAGGGGGGATCCAAGAGACCCAGTACTTC. This encodes CANALGGIQETQYF.

This clone turned up a few times. The rearrangement links TRBV30 to TRBJ1-5; 9 bases map to TRBD1. Trimming cost V 0 bases and J 4 bases; bases outside gene matches: 10. Germline V lookup: CDR1 GTSNPN, CDR2 SVGIG (reference sequence). This CDR3 is built from 17 residues. The CDR3 protein is CAWSVSLGQGWNQPQHF. The CDR3 region has the DNA TGTGCCTGGAGTGTAAGTCTAGGACAGGGGTGGAATCAGCCCCAGCATTTT.